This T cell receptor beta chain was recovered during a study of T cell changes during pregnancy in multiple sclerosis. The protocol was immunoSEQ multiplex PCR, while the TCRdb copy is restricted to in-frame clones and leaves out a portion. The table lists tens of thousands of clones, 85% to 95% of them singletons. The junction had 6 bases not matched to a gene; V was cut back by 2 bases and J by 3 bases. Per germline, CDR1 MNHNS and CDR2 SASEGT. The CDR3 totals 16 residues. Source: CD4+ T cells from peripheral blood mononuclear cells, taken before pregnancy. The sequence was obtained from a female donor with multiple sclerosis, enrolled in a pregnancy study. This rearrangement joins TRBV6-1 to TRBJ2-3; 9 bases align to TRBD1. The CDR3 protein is CASSEFLGTGTDTQYF. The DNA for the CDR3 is TGTGCCAGCAGTGAATTCCTTGGGACAGGGACAGATACGCAGTATTTT.